Presented here are 22 T cell receptor beta chains from one specimen sequenced in a study of T cell repertoires in cytomegalovirus infection. Their antigen targets remain unknown. Each CDR3 protein is one row after TCRdb ran MiXCR on the reads. The sample consists of 680,000 or so distinct CDR3 sequences, 33% of them appearing once. Sequences were derived from cultured PBMCs, sampled from culture after CMV antigen stimulation. Receptor source: a human donor in good health (CMV status not recorded). Some clones in this sample may be carry-over from other donors' samples.

In this sample, this clonotype turned up a few times. The chain uses TRBV28 and TRBJ2-1; 9 positions match TRBD2. The germline CDR1 and CDR2 sequences are MDHEN and SYDVKM. The CDR3 has 13 amino acids. Losses at the gene ends were 6 bases for V and 10 bases for J; bases not matched to a gene: 7. CDR3 bases: TGTGCCAGCAGCCTATATCTAGCGGGGGAGCAGTTCTTC. It yields the protein CASSLYLAGEQFF.

CDR3: CASSLLEGRHPYNEQFF. The CDR3 DNA reads TGTGCCAGCAGCTTACTGGAGGGGAGACACCCTTACAATGAGCAGTTCTTC. This rearrangement joins TRBV7-2 to TRBJ2-1; TRBD2 might be the D (6 bases). CDR3 length: 17 amino acids. Between the trimmed V and J ends, which lost 2 bases and 4 bases, there was a span of 18 bases. Germline lookup yields CDR1 SGHTA and CDR2 FQGNSA.

This clonotype was recorded a few times. This CDR3 reads CASSLSAGDNEQFF. CDR3 DNA sequence: TGTGCCAGCAGTTTATCCGCCGGTGACAATGAGCAGTTCTTC. The chain joins TRBV28 to TRBJ2-1, with D unclear. The CDR3 runs 14 residues. Germline V gene sequence: CDR1 MDHEN, CDR2 SYDVKM. The V gene lost 1 base and the J gene lost 5 bases, with 9 bases spanning the gap.

This clonotype was picked up a small number of times. The chain joins TRBV12-3 or TRBV12-4 to TRBJ2-3; 9 nucleotides align to TRBD2. After removal of 6 bases from V and 12 bases from J, the junction contained 22 bases not matched to a gene. The CDR3 is 17 amino acids. The chain's CDR3 is CASSRNSGQILAGAQYF. CDR3 sequence (DNA): TGTGCCAGCAGCCGAAACTCGGGACAGATATTAGCGGGAGCCCAGTATTTT.

The chain links TRBV4-1 to TRBJ2-1, with 14 nucleotides matching TRBD2. The CDR3 extends over 20 amino acids. V was pared by 0 bases and J by 0 bases, with 7 bases of the junction left unmatched. Per germline, CDR1 MGHRA and CDR2 YSYEKL. CDR3 protein: CASSQDPPGLAGASYNEQFF. In DNA form, the CDR3 reads TGCGCCAGCAGCCAAGATCCCCCGGGACTAGCGGGAGCCTCCTACAATGAGCAGTTCTTC.

This clonotype was detected many times. This chain links TRBV7-9 with TRBJ1-1; TRBD1 might be the D (5 bases). The germline CDR1 and CDR2 sequences are SEHNR and FQNEAQ (reference sequence). This CDR3 comprises 14 residues. V was trimmed by 2 bases and J by 4 bases, leaving 11 bases between them. In DNA, the CDR3 is TGTGCCAGCAGCTTATTGGGGGAAAGCACTGAAGCTTTCTTT. Amino acid sequence: CASSLLGESTEAFF.

This chain uses TRBV28 with TRBJ2-1; TRBD1 aligns across 7 bases. V trimming: 5 bases; J trimming: 9 bases; junction bases outside the gene matches: 7. The CDR3 has 13 residues. Germline loops: CDR1 MDHEN, CDR2 SYDVKM. CDR3 amino acids: CASSTTGTAEQFF. The CDR3, as DNA: TGTGCCAGCAGTACCACCGGGACAGCTGAGCAGTTCTTC.

This clonotype was picked up a small number of times. The rearrangement joins TRBV5-1 to TRBJ2-3, with 7 bases that match TRBD1. Trimming removed 0 bases from V and 6 bases from J; junction bases left unmatched: 4. The CDR3 spans 14 residues. Germline CDR1 SGHRS, CDR2 YFSETQ. CDR3: CASSLETGMDTQYF. CDR3 DNA sequence: TGCGCCAGCAGCTTGGAGACAGGGATGGATACGCAGTATTTT.

The genes are TRBV6-6 and TRBJ2-5, with 11 positions matching TRBD2. Germline-derived CDR1 and CDR2 are MNHNY and SVGAGI (reference sequence). There are 19 residues in the CDR3. With V trimmed by 0 bases and J by 0 bases, 9 bases remained unmatched. The CDR3 loop reads CASSYSRLAGGPNQETQYF. Written as DNA, the CDR3 is TGTGCCAGCAGTTACTCGAGGCTAGCGGGGGGCCCAAACCAAGAGACCCAGTACTTC.

The V call is TRBV7-6, the J call TRBJ1-2, with TRBD1 as a possible D gene (5 bases). V was trimmed by 5 bases and J by 8 bases, leaving 18 bases between them. Germline V CDR1 and CDR2: SGHVS, FNYEAQ. This CDR3 contains 14 residues. The chain's CDR3 is CASSGTWGAKGYTF. The CDR3, as DNA: TGTGCCAGCAGCGGGACGTGGGGCGCGAAGGGCTACACCTTC.

As regards this clonotype: A much larger clone lies a single base off, so this may be a read error. V usage is TRBV3-1 and J usage is TRBJ2-3, with a tentative D call TRBD2 (7 bases). The CDR3 is 14 amino acids. Deletions cut 3 bases from V and 3 bases from J, with 10 bases between. Looked up from germline, CDR1 is LGHDT and CDR2 is YNNKEL (reference sequence). The CDR3: CASSHRGGTDTQYF. The DNA of the CDR3 is TGTGCCAGCAGCCATAGGGGGGGGACAGATACGCAGTATTTT.

This clonotype showed up just a few times. CDR3 nucleotides: TGTGCCACCCAGGGATTCGGCTACGAGCAGTACTTC. It specifies CATQGFGYEQYF. V is TRBV7-6 and J is TRBJ2-7, with D possibly TRBD1 on 5 matching bases. Germline assignment: CDR1 SGHVS and CDR2 FNYEAQ. The V gene lost 10 bases and the J gene lost 3 bases, with 13 bases spanning the gap. The CDR3 has 12 amino acids.

This clonotype has at least ten counts. This rearrangement joins TRBV7-2 to TRBJ2-7; the match to TRBD2 covers 12 bases. This CDR3 region has 19 residues. The trim removed 5 bases at V and 2 bases at J, leaving 16 bases unmatched. Germline V gene lookup returns CDR1 SGHTA and CDR2 FQGNSA. CDR3 amino acids: CASSQLLLAGGWNPYEQYF. CDR3 bases: TGTGCCAGCAGCCAACTACTCCTAGCGGGGGGGTGGAATCCCTACGAGCAGTACTTC.

In its sample, this clonotype was seen a few times. The chain couples TRBV4-1 to TRBJ2-1; possible D gene TRBD1, 7 bases. From germline, CDR1 is MGHRA and CDR2 YSYEKL. This CDR3 has 14 residues. Trimming cost V 3 bases and J 15 bases, with 21 bases left between them. The CDR3 region is CASSQAGGTESPFF. The CDR3 nucleotides read TGCGCCAGCAGCCAGGCCGGCGGGACAGAGTCCCCGTTCTTC.

This clonotype has only a few counts. The V call is TRBV3-1, the J call TRBJ1-4; a possible D gene is TRBD1 (6 bases). CDR1 LGHDT and CDR2 YNNKEL come from the germline V gene (reference sequence). This CDR3 is 12 amino acids long. With 2 bases removed from V and 11 bases from J, the gap between germline ends came to 9 bases. The CDR3 DNA reads TGTGCCAGCAGCCAATCAGACAGGAAACTGTTTTTT. Encoded protein: CASSQSDRKLFF. The whole variable domain, filled in from reference TRBV3-1 and TRBJ1-4, reads DTAVSQTPKYLVTQMGNDKSIKCEQNLGHDTMYWYKQDSKKFLKIMFSYNNKELIINETVPNRFSPKSPDKAHLNLHINSLELGDSAVYFCASSQSDRKLFFGSGTQLSVL.

The rearrangement joins TRBV2 to TRBJ2-1; 12 bases line up with TRBD2. Germline CDR1 reads SNHLY; CDR2 reads FYNNEI. Germline trimming cut 5 bases from V and 10 bases from J; bases unmatched to any gene: 9. The CDR3 spans 15 residues. The CDR3 is CASSSRGLAGREQFF. The CDR3 DNA sequence: TGTGCCAGCAGTTCAAGAGGACTAGCGGGGAGAGAGCAGTTCTTC.

This clonotype has just a few counts. The chain joins TRBV7-8 to TRBJ2-1, with D perhaps assigned TRBD1 or TRBD2 (6 bases each). Germline-derived CDR1 and CDR2 are SGHVS and FQNEAQ. V shed 4 bases and J shed 11 bases, with 18 bases lying between them. The CDR3 runs 14 residues. CDR3 loop: CASSSAPGGLKQFF. CDR3 DNA sequence: TGTGCCAGCAGCTCAGCCCCTGGGGGGCTAAAGCAGTTCTTC.

This clonotype was detected once. The V gene is TRBV7-6, the J gene TRBJ2-3, with 10 bases matching TRBD2. With V trimmed by 5 bases and J by 6 bases, 20 bases remained unmatched. CDR3 size: 19 residues. Germline V gives CDR1 SGHVS, CDR2 FNYEAQ. CDR3 protein: CASSKKAASGSGVLDTQYF. CDR3 bases: TGTGCCAGCAGCAAGAAGGCGGCTAGCGGGAGTGGTGTTCTGGATACGCAGTATTTT. Full variable domain (outside the CDR3, taken from reference TRBV7-6 and TRBJ2-3): GAGVSQSPRYKVTKRGQDVALRCDPISGHVSLYWYRQALGQGPEFLTYFNYEAQQDKSGLPNDRFSAERPEGSISTLTIQRTEQRDSAMYRCASSKKAASGSGVLDTQYFGPGTRLTVL.

The CDR3 DNA sequence: TGTGCCAGCAGCAAAGACAGGGCTGGCTACACCTTC. This encodes CASSKDRAGYTF. The chain employs TRBV12-3 or TRBV12-4 and TRBJ1-2; 7 bases match TRBD1. The CDR3 is made up of 12 amino acids. The J segment lost 7 bases and the V segment lost 6 bases, leaving 5 bases of the junction unmatched.

This clonotype turned up a few times. DNA for the CDR3: TGTGCCAGCAGCTCACTGACTAGCGGGTCAAGGGACGAGCAGTACTTC. As protein: CASSSLTSGSRDEQYF. This chain connects TRBV7-6 to TRBJ2-7, with 10 bases fitting TRBD2. CDR3 length: 16 residues. V lost 4 bases and J lost 5; bases outside the gene matches: 11. Germline lookup yields CDR1 SGHVS and CDR2 FNYEAQ.

This clonotype was detected only a few times. The J gene is TRBJ1-5, the V gene TRBV7-2, with 8 bases lining up with TRBD1. The CDR3 is 15 residues long. The germline CDR1 and CDR2 sequences are SGHTA and FQGNSA. The ends lost 8 bases at V and 2 bases at J; junction bases unmatched: 8. CDR3 in DNA: TGTGCCAGCGCGACAGGGGCGGGCGGCAATCAGCCCCAGCATTTT. Residues: CASATGAGGNQPQHF. The full variable domain, rest sourced from reference TRBV7-2 and TRBJ1-5, is GAGVSQSPSNKVTEKGKDVELRCDPISGHTALYWYRQSLGQGLEFLIYFQGNSAPDKSGLPSDRFSAERTGGSVSTLTIQRTQQEDSAVYLCASATGAGGNQPQHFGDGTRLSIL.

This chain joins TRBV12-3 or TRBV12-4 and TRBJ1-2; no firm D call. The V end lost 7 bases, the J end lost 2 bases, and 17 bases lay between the germline ends. The CDR3 has 15 amino acids. The DNA of the CDR3 is TGTGCCAGCACCCCCCCGCCTCCGGGGAACTATGGCTACACCTTC. Translated: CASTPPPPGNYGYTF.